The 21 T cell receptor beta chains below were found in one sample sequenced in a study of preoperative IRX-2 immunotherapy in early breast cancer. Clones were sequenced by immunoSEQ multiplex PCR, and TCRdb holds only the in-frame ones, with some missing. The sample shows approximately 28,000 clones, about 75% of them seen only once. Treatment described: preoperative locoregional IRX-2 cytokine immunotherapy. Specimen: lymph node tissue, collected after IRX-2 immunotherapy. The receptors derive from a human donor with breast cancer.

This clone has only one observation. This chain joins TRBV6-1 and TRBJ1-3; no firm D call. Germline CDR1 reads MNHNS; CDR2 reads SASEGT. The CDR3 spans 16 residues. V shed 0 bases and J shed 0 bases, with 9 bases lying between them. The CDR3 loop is CASSEARPSSGNTIYF. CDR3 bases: TGTGCCAGCAGTGAAGCGCGCCCGAGCTCTGGAAACACCATATATTTT.

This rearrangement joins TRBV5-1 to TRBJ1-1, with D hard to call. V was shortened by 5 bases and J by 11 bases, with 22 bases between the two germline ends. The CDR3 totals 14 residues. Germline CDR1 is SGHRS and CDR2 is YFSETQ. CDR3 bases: TGCGCCAGCAGTACATCGGTGAGAGGGCTTGGGGCTTTCTTT. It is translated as CASSTSVRGLGAFF.

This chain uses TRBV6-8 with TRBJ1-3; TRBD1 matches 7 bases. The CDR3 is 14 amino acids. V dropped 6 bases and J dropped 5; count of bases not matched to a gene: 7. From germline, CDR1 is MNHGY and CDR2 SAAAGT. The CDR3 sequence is CASSSRQGRNTIYF. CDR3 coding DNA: TGTGCCAGCAGCTCCCGACAGGGAAGAAACACCATATATTTT.

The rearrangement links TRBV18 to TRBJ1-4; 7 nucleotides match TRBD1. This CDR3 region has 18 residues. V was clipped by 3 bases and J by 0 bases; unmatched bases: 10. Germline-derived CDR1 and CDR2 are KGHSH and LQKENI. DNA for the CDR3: TGTGCCAGCTCACCCTTGGGACAGATAAAGACAACTAATGAAAAACTGTTTTTT. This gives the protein CASSPLGQIKTTNEKLFF. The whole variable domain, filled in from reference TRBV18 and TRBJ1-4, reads NAGVMQNPRHLVRRRGQEARLRCSPMKGHSHVYWYRQLPEEGLKFMVYLQKENIIDESGMPKERFSAEFPKEGPSILRIQQVVRGDSAAYFCASSPLGQIKTTNEKLFFGSGTQLSVL.

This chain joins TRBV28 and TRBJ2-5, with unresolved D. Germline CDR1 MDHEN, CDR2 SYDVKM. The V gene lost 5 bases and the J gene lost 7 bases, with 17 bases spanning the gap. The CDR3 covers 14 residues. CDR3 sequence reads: CASSPAGSLGTQYF. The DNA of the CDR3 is TGTGCCAGCAGTCCCGCAGGATCCCTCGGGACCCAGTACTTC.

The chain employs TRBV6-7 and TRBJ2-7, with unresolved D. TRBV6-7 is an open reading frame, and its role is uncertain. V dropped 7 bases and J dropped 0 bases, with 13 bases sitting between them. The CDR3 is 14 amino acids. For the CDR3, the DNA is TGTGCCAGCACCTACGACGGGTACTCCTACGAGCAGTACTTC. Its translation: CASTYDGYSYEQYF.

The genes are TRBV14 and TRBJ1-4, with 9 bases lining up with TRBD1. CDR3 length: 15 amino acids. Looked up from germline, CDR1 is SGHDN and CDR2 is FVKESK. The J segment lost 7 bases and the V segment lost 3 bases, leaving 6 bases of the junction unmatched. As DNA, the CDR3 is TGTGCCAGCAGCCAGGAACAGGGGGCCGGTGAAAAACTGTTTTTT. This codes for CASSQEQGAGEKLFF.

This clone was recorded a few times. The CDR3 reads CASSLGRHTDTEAFF. CDR3 nucleotide sequence: TGTGCCAGCAGCTTAGGTCGCCATACAGACACTGAAGCTTTCTTT. V gene TRBV11-3 combines with J gene TRBJ1-1; D remains unclear. The CDR3 spans 15 residues. Germline V gene data show CDR1 as SGHNT and CDR2 as YENEEA. V lost 1 base, J lost 3 bases, and 12 bases lay in between.

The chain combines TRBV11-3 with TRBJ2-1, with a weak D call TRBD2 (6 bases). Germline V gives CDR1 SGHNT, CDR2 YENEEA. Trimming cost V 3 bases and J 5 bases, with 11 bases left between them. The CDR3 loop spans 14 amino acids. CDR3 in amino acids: CASSLDWGDNEQFF. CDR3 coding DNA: TGTGCCAGCAGCTTGGATTGGGGGGACAATGAGCAGTTCTTC.

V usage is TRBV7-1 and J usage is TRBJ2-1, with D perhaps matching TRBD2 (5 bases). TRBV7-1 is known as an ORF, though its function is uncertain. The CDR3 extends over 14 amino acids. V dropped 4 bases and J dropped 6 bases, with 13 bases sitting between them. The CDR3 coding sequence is TGTGCCAGCAGCTTAGGGCTAGCAGGCAATGAGCAGTTCTTC. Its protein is CASSLGLAGNEQFF.

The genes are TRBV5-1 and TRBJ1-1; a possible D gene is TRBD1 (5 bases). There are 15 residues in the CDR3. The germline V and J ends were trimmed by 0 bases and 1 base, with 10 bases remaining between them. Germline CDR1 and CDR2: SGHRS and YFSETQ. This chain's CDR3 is CASSLVGGGNTEAFF. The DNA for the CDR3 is TGCGCCAGCAGCTTGGTTGGGGGAGGGAACACTGAAGCTTTCTTT.

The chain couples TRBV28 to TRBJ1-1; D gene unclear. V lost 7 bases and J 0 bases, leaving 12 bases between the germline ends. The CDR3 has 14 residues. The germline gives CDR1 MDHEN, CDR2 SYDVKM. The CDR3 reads CASTLGLVNTEAFF. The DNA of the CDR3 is TGTGCCAGCACCCTGGGGTTGGTGAACACTGAAGCTTTCTTT.

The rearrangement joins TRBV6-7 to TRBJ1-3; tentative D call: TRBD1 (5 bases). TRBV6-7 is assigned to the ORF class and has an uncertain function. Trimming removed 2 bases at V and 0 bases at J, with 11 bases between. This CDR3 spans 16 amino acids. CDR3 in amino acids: CASSYPTGRSGNTIYF. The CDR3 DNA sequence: TGTGCCAGCAGTTACCCTACAGGTCGCTCTGGAAACACCATATATTTT.

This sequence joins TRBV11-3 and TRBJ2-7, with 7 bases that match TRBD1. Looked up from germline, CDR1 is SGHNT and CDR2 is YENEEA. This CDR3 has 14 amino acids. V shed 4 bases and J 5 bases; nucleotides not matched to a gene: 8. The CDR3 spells CASSSDRDLNEQYF. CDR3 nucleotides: TGTGCCAGCAGCTCAGACAGGGACCTAAACGAGCAGTACTTC. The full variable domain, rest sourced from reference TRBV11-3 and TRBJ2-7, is EAGVVQSPRYKIIEKKQPVAFWCNPISGHNTLYWYLQNLGQGPELLIRYENEEAVDDSQLPKDRFSAERLKGVDSTLKIQPAELGDSAVYLCASSSDRDLNEQYFGPGTRLTVT.

The DNA of the CDR3 is TGTGCCAGCTCACGGGAGGGGGCCAACGTCCTGACTTTC. Protein: CASSREGANVLTF. The chain has TRBV18 and TRBJ2-6, with TRBD2 as a possible D gene (5 bases). From germline, CDR1 is KGHSH and CDR2 LQKENI. CDR3 length: 13 amino acids. Trimming stripped 4 bases from V and 4 bases from J, with 5 bases between.

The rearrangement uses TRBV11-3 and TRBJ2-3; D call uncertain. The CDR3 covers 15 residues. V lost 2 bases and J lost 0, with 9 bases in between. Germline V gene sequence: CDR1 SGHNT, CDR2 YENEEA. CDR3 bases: TGTGCCAGCAGCTTACTGGGCGGTAGCACAGATACGCAGTATTTT. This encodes CASSLLGGSTDTQYF.

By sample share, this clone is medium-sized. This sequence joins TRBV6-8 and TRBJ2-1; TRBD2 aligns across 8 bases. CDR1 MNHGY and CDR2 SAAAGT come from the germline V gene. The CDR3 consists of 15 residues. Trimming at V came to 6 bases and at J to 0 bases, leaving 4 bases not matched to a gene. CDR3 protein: CASRLAGTSYNEQFF. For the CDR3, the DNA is TGTGCCAGCAGATTAGCGGGGACCTCCTACAATGAGCAGTTCTTC.

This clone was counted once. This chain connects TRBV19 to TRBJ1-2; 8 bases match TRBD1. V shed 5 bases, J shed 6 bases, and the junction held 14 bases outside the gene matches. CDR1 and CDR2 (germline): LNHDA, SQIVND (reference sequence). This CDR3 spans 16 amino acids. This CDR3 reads CASSPPAGGLRDGYTF. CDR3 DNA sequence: TGTGCCAGTAGTCCCCCAGCAGGGGGCCTAAGGGATGGCTACACCTTC.

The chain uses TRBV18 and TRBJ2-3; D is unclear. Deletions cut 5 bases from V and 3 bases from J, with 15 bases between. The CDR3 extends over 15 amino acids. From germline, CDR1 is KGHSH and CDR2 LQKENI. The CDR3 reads CASSVDPGRTDTQYF. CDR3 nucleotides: TGTGCCAGCTCAGTTGACCCCGGTAGGACAGATACGCAGTATTTT. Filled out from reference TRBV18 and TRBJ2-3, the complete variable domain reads NAGVMQNPRHLVRRRGQEARLRCSPMKGHSHVYWYRQLPEEGLKFMVYLQKENIIDESGMPKERFSAEFPKEGPSILRIQQVVRGDSAAYFCASSVDPGRTDTQYFGPGTRLTVL.

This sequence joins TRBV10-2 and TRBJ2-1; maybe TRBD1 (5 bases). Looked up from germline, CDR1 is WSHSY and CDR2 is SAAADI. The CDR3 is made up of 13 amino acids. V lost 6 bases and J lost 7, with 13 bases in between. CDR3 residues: CASSEPKGNEQFF. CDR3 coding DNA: TGCGCCAGCAGCGAACCGAAGGGGAATGAGCAGTTCTTC.

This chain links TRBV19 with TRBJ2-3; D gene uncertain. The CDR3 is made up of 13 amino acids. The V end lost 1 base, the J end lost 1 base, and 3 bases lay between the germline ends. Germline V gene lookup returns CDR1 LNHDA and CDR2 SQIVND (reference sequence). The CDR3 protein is CASSIGGTDTQYF. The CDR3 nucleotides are TGTGCCAGTAGTATAGGGGGCACAGATACGCAGTATTTT.